This T cell receptor (beta chain) stems from a study of CD8 T cells in Susac syndrome. Germline CDR1 and CDR2: SEHNR and FQNEAQ (reference sequence). The CDR3 covers 14 residues. Trimming cost V 5 bases and J 5 bases; bases outside gene matches: 5. cDNA came from roughly 0.53 to 1 ug RNA primed by random hexamers. TCRdb ran MiXCR on the immunoSEQ multiplex PCR reads and lists one entry per CDR3 protein. Of around 130,000 distinct CDR3 sequences in the sample, roughly 95% are singletons; the top ten hold more than 0.095%. The V gene is TRBV7-9, the J gene TRBJ2-2; TRBD1 matches 7 bases. This TCR came from a human donor in good health. Sequenced sample: CD4+ T cells from PBMCs. The DNA for the CDR3 is TGTGCCAGCAGCCCGGACAGGCTTACCGGGGAGCTGTTTTTT. It encodes CASSPDRLTGELFF.